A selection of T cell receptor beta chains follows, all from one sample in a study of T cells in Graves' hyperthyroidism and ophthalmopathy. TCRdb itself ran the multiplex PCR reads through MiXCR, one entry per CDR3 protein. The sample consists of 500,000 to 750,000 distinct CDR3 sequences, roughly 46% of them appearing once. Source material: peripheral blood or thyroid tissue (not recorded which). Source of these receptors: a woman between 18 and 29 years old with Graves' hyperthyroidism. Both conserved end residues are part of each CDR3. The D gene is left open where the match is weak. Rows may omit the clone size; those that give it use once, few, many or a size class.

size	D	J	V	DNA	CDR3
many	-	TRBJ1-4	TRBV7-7	TGTGCCAGCAGCTTATCCCAGAATGAAAAACTGTTTTTT	CASSLSQNEKLFF
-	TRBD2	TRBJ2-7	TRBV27	TGTGCCAGCAGTTTATCTAGCGGGAGGGCAGAGCAGTACTTC	CASSLSSGRAEQYF
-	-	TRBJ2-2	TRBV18	TGTGCCAGCTCACGGACGAACGGGAACACCGGGGAGCTGTTTTTT	CASSRTNGNTGELFF
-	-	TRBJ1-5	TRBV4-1	TGCGCCAGCAGCCTGATAGGACGTGTAACAGGGAACAATCAGCCCCAGCATTTT	CASSLIGRVTGNNQPQHF
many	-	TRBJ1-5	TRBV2	TGTGCCAGCAGTGGCCTCGGTGACAGCAGCAATCAGCCCCAGCATTTT	CASSGLGDSSNQPQHF
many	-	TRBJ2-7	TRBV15	TGTGCCACCAGCAGAGGACAGGGAGGCAACGAGCAGTACTTC	CATSRGQGGNEQYF
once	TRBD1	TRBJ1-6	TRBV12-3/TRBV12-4	TGTGCCAGCAGTTGGGACAGGGGATCCCTCCACTTT	CASSWDRGSLHF
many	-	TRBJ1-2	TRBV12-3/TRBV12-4	TGTGCCAGCAGTCTTCACCAGGGTTACGGCTATGGCTACACCTTC	CASSLHQGYGYGYTF
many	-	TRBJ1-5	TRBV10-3	TGTGCCATCAGCCCGACAGAAAGCAATCAGCCCCAGCATTTT	CAISPTESNQPQHF
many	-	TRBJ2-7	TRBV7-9	TGTGCCAGCAGCTTGAGAGGACAGCAGGCCTACGAGCAGTACTTC	CASSLRGQQAYEQYF
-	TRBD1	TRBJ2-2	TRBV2	TGTGCCAGCAGGAGATGGACAGGGGGTACCGGGGAGCTGTTTTTT	CASRRWTGGTGELFF
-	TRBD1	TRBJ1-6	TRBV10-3	TGTGCCATCAGTGAGTCAACAGGGGAAGGTTCACCCCTCCACTTT	CAISESTGEGSPLHF
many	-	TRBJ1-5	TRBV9	TGTGCCAGCAGCCAAGGCTCAGGGGTCAATCAGCCCCAGCATTTT	CASSQGSGVNQPQHF
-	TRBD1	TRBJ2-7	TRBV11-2	TGTGCCAGCACCCCCCCCGGGGGGACAGGGATCTACGAGCAGTACTTC	CASTPPGGTGIYEQYF
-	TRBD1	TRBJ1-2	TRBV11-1	TGTGCCAGCAGCTTGGGAACCACCTGGACAGGGGGGGATAACTATGGCTACACCTTC	CASSLGTTWTGGDNYGYTF
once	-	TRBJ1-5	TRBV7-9	TGTGCCAGCACCAACCGGGGGACCAATCAGCCCCAGCATTTT	CASTNRGTNQPQHF
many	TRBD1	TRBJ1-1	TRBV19	TGTGCCAGTAGCCCCGGGACAGGTTCATTGGTAGCTTTCTTT	CASSPGTGSLVAFF
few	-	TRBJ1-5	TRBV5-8	TGTGCCAGCAGCTTCGGGGGCGGGGGGGATCAGCCCCAGCATTTT	CASSFGGGGDQPQHF
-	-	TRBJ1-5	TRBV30	TGTGCCTGGAGTGTAGGGGCAGGTAGCAATCAGCCCCAGCATTTT	CAWSVGAGSNQPQHF
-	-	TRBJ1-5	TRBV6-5	TGTGCCAGCAGTTATCGGGCGGGAGGGCTCGAGCATTTT	CASSYRAGGLEHF
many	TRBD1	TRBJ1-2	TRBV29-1	TGCAGCGTTTATGACAGGGGACGTTCTGGCTACACCTTC	CSVYDRGRSGYTF
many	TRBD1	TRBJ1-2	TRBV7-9	TGTGCCAGCAGCTTAGGCTCAGGGGGAGGAGAAGGCTACACCTTC	CASSLGSGGGEGYTF
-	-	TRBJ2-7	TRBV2	TGTGCCAGCAGTGAAGTGACAGCACCCTACGAGCAGTACTTC	CASSEVTAPYEQYF
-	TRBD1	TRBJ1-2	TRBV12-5	TGTGCTAGTGGTTTCGTACAGGGGGGCTTCTATGGCTACACCTTC	CASGFVQGGFYGYTF
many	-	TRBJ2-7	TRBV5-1	TGCGCCAGCAGCTTGGGCCCAGGGAACGAGCAGTACTTC	CASSLGPGNEQYF
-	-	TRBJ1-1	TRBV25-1	-	CASIYLCSGSSTGAGNTEAFF
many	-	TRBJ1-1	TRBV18	TGTGCCAGCTCACCACGTAAAAAAGAAGCTTTCTTT	CASSPRKKEAFF
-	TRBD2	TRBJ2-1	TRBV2	TGTGCCAGCAGTGAAAGGAGCGGGGTATACAATGAGCAGTCCTTC	CASSERSGVYNEQSF
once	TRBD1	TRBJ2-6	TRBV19	TGTGCCAGTAGTAAATCCTACGGACAGGGTTCGTCGGGGGCCAACGTCCTGACTTTC	CASSKSYGQGSSGANVLTF
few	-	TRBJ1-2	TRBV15	TGTGCCACCAGCAGGGCTAGCTACACCTTC	CATSRASYTF
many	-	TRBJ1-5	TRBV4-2	TGTGCCAGCAGCTCCGAGCGCAGCCAGCCCCAGCATTTT	CASSSERSQPQHF
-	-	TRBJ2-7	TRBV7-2	TGTGCCAGCAGCTTAGAGTTAGTACACAATGAGCAGTACTTC	CASSLELVHNEQYF
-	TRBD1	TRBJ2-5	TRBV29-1	TGCAGCGTTGAAAAGGGACAGAGGGAGACCCAGTACTTC	CSVEKGQRETQYF
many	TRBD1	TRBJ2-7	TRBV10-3	TGTGCCATCAGTAGGGACAGGGGGCCGCAGATCTACGAGCAGTACTTC	CAISRDRGPQIYEQYF
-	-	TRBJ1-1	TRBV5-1	TGCGCCAGCAGCTTGAAAGCGGGCCCTTACAATGAAGCTTTCTTT	CASSLKAGPYNEAFF
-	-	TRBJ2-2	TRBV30	TGTGCCTGTCGGGACTGGCGAGTCACCGGGGAGCTGTTTTTT	CACRDWRVTGELFF
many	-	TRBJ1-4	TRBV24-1	TGTGCCACCCTGTGGGCGCGCGAAAAACTGTTTTTT	CATLWAREKLFF
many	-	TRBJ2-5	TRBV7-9	TGTGCCAGCAGCTTACGACATTCGGAGACCCAGTACTTC	CASSLRHSETQYF
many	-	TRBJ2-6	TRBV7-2	TGTGCCAGCCATGGGGCCGGGGGGGCCAACGTCCTGACTTTC	CASHGAGGANVLTF
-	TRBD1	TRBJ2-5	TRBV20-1	TGCAGTGCTAGAGATCCGGACAGGGGGAGGGAGACCCAGTACTTC	CSARDPDRGRETQYF
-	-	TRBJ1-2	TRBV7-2	TGTGCCAGCAGCTTAGGTCGCTCGGGAGTAGGCTACACCTTC	CASSLGRSGVGYTF
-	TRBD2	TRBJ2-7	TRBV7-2	TGTGCCAGCAGCCCCCCCGTGGGGACTAGCGGGAGGGCCTTTGAGCAGTACTTC	CASSPPVGTSGRAFEQYF
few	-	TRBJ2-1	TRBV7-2	TGTGCCAGCACTAGTCCGGGGGATGAGCAGTTCTTC	CASTSPGDEQFF
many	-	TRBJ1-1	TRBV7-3	TGTGCCAGCAGCCGATTGGCGGGGGCAAACACTGAAGCTTTCTTT	CASSRLAGANTEAFF
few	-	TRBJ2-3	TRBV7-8	TGTGCCAGCAGCTTTTCCCCACCGATTGATACGCAGTATTTT	CASSFSPPIDTQYF
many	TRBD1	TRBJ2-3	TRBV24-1	TGTGCCACCAGTGAAACGGACAGGGCAATTATCGCAGATACGCAGTATTTT	CATSETDRAIIADTQYF
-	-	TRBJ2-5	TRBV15	TGTGCCACCAGCCCGCGCCACGGGGAGACCCAGTACTTC	CATSPRHGETQYF
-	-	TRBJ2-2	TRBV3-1	TGTGCCAGCAGCCTCAGGGGCGACCTGCTGTTTTTT	CASSLRGDLLFF
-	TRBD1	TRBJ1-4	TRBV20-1	TGCAGTGCGACACAGGGGGCTAGCACTGAAAAACTGTTTTTT	CSATQGASTEKLFF
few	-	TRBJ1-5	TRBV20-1	TGCAGTGCTAGAGCGGGAGGTCTGTCGGAGCATTTT	CSARAGGLSEHF
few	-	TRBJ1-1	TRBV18	TGTGCCAGCTCACCATACGGGAGTCCTGAAGCTTTCTTT	CASSPYGSPEAFF
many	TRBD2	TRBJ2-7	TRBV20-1	TGCAGTGCTTCCGGGACTAGTATCGACGAGCAGTACTTC	CSASGTSIDEQYF
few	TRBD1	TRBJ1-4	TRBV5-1	TGCGCCAGCAGCAACCCGGCCGACAGGGGCCCCGCAACTAATGAAAAACTGTTTTTT	CASSNPADRGPATNEKLFF
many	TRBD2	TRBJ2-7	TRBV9	TGTGCCAGCAGCGTAGAGGGGACTAGCGGCTACGAGCAGTACTTC	CASSVEGTSGYEQYF
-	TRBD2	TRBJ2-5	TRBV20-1	TGCAGTGCTAGAGGGTATAGCGGGACTGGGGAGACCCAGTACTTC	CSARGYSGTGETQYF